This T cell receptor (beta chain) was sequenced for a study of molecular identifiers for immune sequencing clone quantification. This clonotype has just a few counts. TCRdb called the PCR reads again in MiXCR, with one record for every CDR3 protein. This table has approximately 54,000 distinct CDR3 sequences, under 30% appearing once. The sample consisted of naive CD8+ T cells from blood, with Jurkat cell RNA spiked in. Subset here: FACS-sorted CD8+CD4-CCR7+CD45RA+ naive T cells. The receptor comes from a human donor in good health. Some libraries in this study had Jurkat cell RNA spiked in.

The CDR3 nucleotides read TGCGCCAGCAGCCAAGATTGGACTAGCGGGAGCTACGAGCAGTACTTC. Translated: CASSQDWTSGSYEQYF. The chain recombines TRBV4-3 with TRBJ2-7, with TRBD2 identical over 13 bases. With V trimmed by 0 bases and J by 3 bases, 2 bases remained unmatched. CDR1 and CDR2 from the germline V gene are LGHNA and YSLEER. The CDR3 has 16 amino acids.